This T cell receptor beta chain derives from a study of cytomegalovirus exposure and HLA in healthy donors. Overall study: Early release data held 85 million to 95 million unique TCRs from HLA-typed donors. Findings and caveats of the study: Later on, an analysis tied roughly 17,000 TCR beta sequences to HLA alleles at 0.05 false discovery rate. Within the data, a cluster of highly shared sequence variants was likely a sequencing artifact.

Turning to this clone: As yet, its antigen is unknown.

The PCR contained 60 Vbeta and 13 Jbeta primers. Profiled with immunoSEQ multiplex PCR; TCRdb holds only in-frame clones, not every one. The sample shows about 200,000 clones, more than 65% of them seen only once. The CDR3 is made up of 14 amino acids. Per the germline V gene, CDR1 is KGHSH and CDR2 is LQKENI. Trimming took 3 bases from V and 6 from J; bases not matched to a gene: 7. This receptor was obtained from a girl aged 10-17 years in good health and CMV-seropositive. This chain connects TRBV18 to TRBJ1-2; 7 bases fit TRBD1. Sequenced: PBMCs. The CDR3 nucleotides read TGTGCCAGCTCACCGGAAGGGGGCGGCCATGGCTACACCTTC. Its protein product is CASSPEGGGHGYTF.